Following are 10 T cell receptor beta chains from one sample sequenced in a study of cytomegalovirus exposure and HLA in healthy donors. The PCR contained 60 Vbeta and 13 Jbeta primers. Using immunoSEQ multiplex PCR, the repertoire was profiled, and TCRdb retains in-frame clones only, with some absent. This sample has 110,000 to 150,000 clones; roughly 70% occur once, and the top ten carry roughly 4.5%. What was sequenced was PBMCs. Receptors were obtained from a man in his late teens or twenties in good health and CMV-seropositive.

This clone has more than one count but fewer than ten. This sequence joins TRBV19 and TRBJ2-2; D not resolved. The CDR3 loop spans 17 amino acids. V shed 5 bases and J shed 4 bases, with 20 bases lying between them. Germline assignment: CDR1 LNHDA and CDR2 SQIVND (reference sequence). For the CDR3, the DNA is TGTGCCAGTAGTTTCCCCCTTGGGCAGCTTGGCACCGGGGAGCTGTTTTTT. This translates into CASSFPLGQLGTGELFF.

The rearrangement joins TRBV20-1 to TRBJ1-1; D gene unclear. The CDR3 contains 11 residues. Germline CDR1 DFQATT, CDR2 SNEGSKA (reference sequence). In DNA form, the CDR3 reads TGCAGCCCGAGGTCGGGGACTGAAGCTTTCTTT. Translated, it gives CSPRSGTEAFF.

V usage is TRBV27 and J usage is TRBJ2-7; no definite D call. Trimming left V 3 bases short and J 5 bases short, with 11 bases between. This CDR3 has 13 residues. The germline gives CDR1 MNHEY, CDR2 SMNVEV (reference sequence). The CDR3: CASSFSFRDEQYF. The CDR3 DNA reads TGTGCCAGCAGTTTTTCTTTCCGGGACGAGCAGTACTTC.

The chain couples TRBV7-3 to TRBJ2-5; 7 nucleotides line up with TRBD1. Germline V gene data show CDR1 as SGHTA and CDR2 as FQGTGA. V dropped 5 bases and J dropped 3; count of bases not matched to a gene: 3. CDR3 size: 13 residues. The CDR3 DNA is TGTGCCAGCAGCCTCGACAGGGAAGAGACCCAGTACTTC. Protein sequence: CASSLDREETQYF. Drawing the rest from reference TRBV7-3 and TRBJ2-5, the complete variable domain is GAGVSQTPSNKVTEKGKYVELRCDPISGHTALYWYRQSLGQGPEFLIYFQGTGAADDSGLPNDRFFAVRPEGSVSTLKIQRTERGDSAVYLCASSLDREETQYFGPGTRLLVL.

The V gene is TRBV7-6, the J gene TRBJ2-1; TRBD2 matches 7 bases. V was clipped by 5 bases and J by 7 bases; unmatched bases: 17. Germline assignment: CDR1 SGHVS and CDR2 FNYEAQ. CDR3 size: 17 residues. The CDR3 sequence is CASSGPPLVGGLNEQFF. The DNA of the CDR3 is TGTGCCAGCAGCGGCCCCCCACTAGTGGGAGGGTTGAATGAGCAGTTCTTC.

The chain is built from TRBV20-1 and TRBJ2-5; the match to TRBD1 covers 7 bases. The V segment lost 3 bases and the J segment 12 bases; nucleotides outside the gene matches: 7. CDR1 and CDR2 (germline): DFQATT, SNEGSKA (reference sequence). The CDR3 spans 11 residues. The CDR3 bases are TGCAGTGCTAGCCTAAAAGGACAGGAGTACTTC. It specifies CSASLKGQEYF.

Concerning this clone: The CDR3 ends on some other residue instead of the conserved phenylalanine or tryptophan, so this is likely a read error. The gene calls are TRBV6-1 and TRBJ2-7, with 9 nucleotides matching TRBD1. The CDR3 contains 15 residues. The J segment lost 2 bases and the V segment lost 3 bases, leaving 5 bases of the junction unmatched. Germline assignment: CDR1 MNHNS and CDR2 SASEGT. The CDR3 nucleotides read TGTGCCAGCAGTGACCGGGGGACAGGGACCTACGAGCAGTACCTC. Encoded protein: CASSDRGTGTYEQYL.

V is TRBV10-3 and J is TRBJ2-7; 10 nucleotides line up with TRBD1. V trimming: 10 bases; J trimming: 1 base; junction bases outside the gene matches: 7. This CDR3 spans 14 amino acids. The germline CDR1 and CDR2 sequences are ENHRY and SYGVKD. The DNA for the CDR3 is TGTGCCACCAGGGGACAGGGGCGGTCCTACGAGCAGTACTTC. As protein: CATRGQGRSYEQYF.

In DNA, the CDR3 is TGCGCCAGCAGCCTAGCGGGGGGTGACAATGAGCAGTTCTTC. It specifies CASSLAGGDNEQFF. V is TRBV10-1 and J is TRBJ2-1, with 11 positions matching TRBD2. Germline values: CDR1 WNHNN, CDR2 SYGVQD (reference sequence). The J segment lost 5 bases and the V segment lost 6 bases, leaving 3 bases of the junction unmatched. The CDR3 contains 14 residues.

This clone was observed a few times. The chain is built from TRBV15 and TRBJ1-5; D gene uncertain. Trimming removed 1 base from V and 5 bases from J, with 12 bases in between. The CDR3 loop spans 15 amino acids. Germline loops: CDR1 LNHNV, CDR2 YYDKDF (reference sequence). The CDR3 here is CATSRGPGSDQPQHF. The CDR3 nucleotides are TGTGCCACCAGCAGAGGTCCCGGGTCGGATCAGCCCCAGCATTTT.